What follows are 27 T cell receptor beta chains derived from one specimen sequenced in a study of blood T cell repertoires in COVID-19. Some clones are missing from TCRdb's copy, which holds only in-frame ones; the method was immunoSEQ multiplex PCR. The sample shows about 300,000 clones, about 90% of them seen only once. Sequenced: peripheral blood. These receptors were taken from a woman in her forties or fifties with COVID-19, enrolled during active disease.

The rearrangement joins TRBV25-1 to TRBJ1-1; 7 positions match TRBD1. The V gene's germline CDR1 is MGHDK and CDR2 SYGVNS. The V gene end was trimmed by 2 bases and the J gene end by 5 bases; junction bases not matched to a gene: 5. The length of the CDR3 is 14 residues. The CDR3 nucleotides read TGTGCCAGCAGTGAAGAAGGGGGCGGGACTGAAGCTTTCTTT. Amino acid sequence: CASSEEGGGTEAFF.

The CDR3 DNA follows: TGTGCCAGCAGCTTAGTCTCCCAGGGGGCTAGGCAGCCCCAGCATTTT. Protein sequence: CASSLVSQGARQPQHF. This chain connects TRBV7-2 to TRBJ1-5; 8 nucleotides line up with TRBD1. From germline, CDR1 is SGHTA and CDR2 FQGNSA. With V trimmed by 1 base and J by 7 bases, 9 bases remained unmatched. CDR3 length equals 16 residues.

V usage is TRBV29-1 and J usage is TRBJ2-3; D possibly corresponds to TRBD1 (5 bases). Germline CDR1 and CDR2: SQVTM and ANQGSEA. Deletions cut 3 bases from V and 1 base from J, with 14 bases between. The CDR3 has 15 residues. The CDR3 DNA is TGCAGCGTTGACGTTCAGGGTTTCCGCACAGATACGCAGTATTTT. Its protein product is CSVDVQGFRTDTQYF.

The gene calls are TRBV7-2 and TRBJ2-5; possible D gene TRBD1, 6 bases. Germline V gene lookup returns CDR1 SGHTA and CDR2 FQGNSA. This CDR3 is 13 amino acids long. With 3 bases removed from V and 5 bases from J, the gap between germline ends came to 10 bases. For the CDR3, the DNA is TGTGCCAGCAGCTTGGGGGCAGGGGAGACCCAGTACTTC. Amino acid sequence: CASSLGAGETQYF.

The gene calls are TRBV25-1 and TRBJ2-2; 7 nucleotides line up with TRBD2. The CDR3 totals 15 residues. Germline values: CDR1 MGHDK, CDR2 SYGVNS. J gave up 4 bases and V 5 bases, and 7 bases lay outside the gene matches. The CDR3 sequence is CASSPWLAVTGELFF. The CDR3 DNA follows: TGTGCCAGCAGTCCGTGGCTAGCGGTCACCGGGGAGCTGTTTTTT.

V is TRBV5-1 and J is TRBJ2-5; 7 bases agree with TRBD1. V shed 4 bases, J shed 2 bases, and the junction held 5 bases outside the gene matches. This CDR3 contains 14 residues. CDR1 is SGHRS, CDR2 YFSETQ, per germline. The CDR3 DNA is TGCGCCAGCAGCCCGGGACAGAGACAAGAGACCCAGTACTTC. This codes for CASSPGQRQETQYF.

This sequence joins TRBV6-5 and TRBJ1-1, with D tentatively TRBD1 (6 bases). Trimming took 4 bases from V and 4 from J, leaving 16 bases between them. Germline CDR1 reads MNHEY; CDR2 reads SVGAGI. CDR3 length: 15 residues. The DNA for the CDR3 is TGTGCCAGCAGTTCCGGACCTACAGGGCCCACTGAAGCTTTCTTT. It translates to CASSSGPTGPTEAFF.

This clone appeared a single time. The CDR3 region is CASTAGQGGYGYTF. In nucleotides, the CDR3 is TGTGCCAGTACGGCGGGACAGGGTGGCTATGGCTACACCTTC. The J gene is TRBJ1-2, the V gene TRBV19; 9 bases line up with TRBD1. V trimming: 7 bases; J trimming: 4 bases; junction bases outside the gene matches: 7. The CDR3 runs to 14 residues. Germline V gives CDR1 LNHDA, CDR2 SQIVND (reference sequence).

The chain combines TRBV19 with TRBJ2-1; D is possibly TRBD2 (6 bases). V was shortened by 5 bases and J by 0 bases, with 14 bases between the two germline ends. This CDR3 is 16 amino acids long. The V gene's germline CDR1 is LNHDA and CDR2 SQIVND (reference sequence). The DNA for the CDR3 is TGTGCCAGTAGTGTTACTAGCATTAGCTCCTACAATGAGCAGTTCTTC. Its translation: CASSVTSISSYNEQFF.

The chain couples TRBV19 to TRBJ2-7, with TRBD1 matching 7 bases. Germline loops: CDR1 LNHDA, CDR2 SQIVND (reference sequence). V lost 6 bases, J lost 1 base, and 9 bases stayed unmatched. This CDR3 region has 15 residues. This CDR3 is CASSPNTGASYEQYF. DNA for the CDR3: TGTGCCAGTAGCCCCAACACAGGGGCGTCCTACGAGCAGTACTTC.

The chain employs TRBV10-3 and TRBJ2-3, with 10 positions matching TRBD2. This CDR3 contains 17 residues. V gave up 8 bases and J gave up 0 bases; unmatched junction bases: 11. Germline CDR1 and CDR2: ENHRY and SYGVKD. The CDR3 DNA follows: TGTGCCATCGGGGAGACTAGCGGGCATACTAGCACAGATACGCAGTATTTT. Translation gives CAIGETSGHTSTDTQYF.

The gene calls are TRBV27 and TRBJ1-5; D is unclear. Germline V gives CDR1 MNHEY, CDR2 SMNVEV (reference sequence). The CDR3 is made up of 13 amino acids. Trimming pared 6 bases from V and 4 bases from J, leaving 10 bases between. The DNA of the CDR3 is TGTGCCAGCAGGATGTCCAGTAATCAGCCCCAGCATTTT. This encodes CASRMSSNQPQHF.

CDR3 region: CASSYSMAGQYGYTF. The CDR3 nucleotides are TGTGCCAGCAGTTACTCGATGGCAGGGCAGTATGGCTACACCTTC. The chain carries TRBV6-5 and TRBJ1-2; maybe TRBD1 (5 bases). V was pared by 0 bases and J by 5 bases, with 13 bases between. The CDR3 spans 15 residues. Germline values: CDR1 MNHEY, CDR2 SVGAGI.

The count of this clone is one. The gene calls are TRBV5-6 and TRBJ1-2; no firm D call. This CDR3 comprises 17 residues. CDR1 is SGHDT, CDR2 YYEEEE, per germline. The ends were cut back, 4 bases at V and 3 bases at J, with 22 bases in the middle. CDR3: CASSPSEVTPIHYGYTF. CDR3 DNA sequence: TGTGCCAGCAGCCCCAGCGAGGTAACTCCTATCCACTATGGCTACACCTTC.

As concerns this clone: Other DNA sequences in the sample encode the same CDR3. The chain is built from TRBV19 and TRBJ1-2; 8 positions match TRBD1. There are 13 residues in the CDR3. After removal of 4 bases from V and 4 bases from J, the junction contained 2 bases not matched to a gene. Germline V gene lookup returns CDR1 LNHDA and CDR2 SQIVND (reference sequence). CDR3 loop: CASSTGTGYGYTF. The CDR3 nucleotides are TGTGCCAGTAGTACGGGGACAGGCTATGGCTACACCTTC.

The rearrangement uses TRBV6-5 and TRBJ1-2, with D unclear. This CDR3 has 14 amino acids. Germline loops: CDR1 MNHEY, CDR2 SVGAGI. Trimming left V 5 bases short and J 1 base short, with 11 bases between. The CDR3 coding sequence is TGTGCCAGCAGTCGCGGACTGGGTAACTATGGCTACACCTTC. This encodes CASSRGLGNYGYTF.

The rearrangement uses TRBV2 and TRBJ2-7; TRBD1 matches 7 bases. Losses at the gene ends were 6 bases for V and 3 bases for J; bases not matched to a gene: 8. CDR3 length: 14 amino acids. The germline V gene has CDR1 SNHLY and CDR2 FYNNEI. The chain's CDR3 is CASRSQGTGYEQYF. In nucleotides, the CDR3 is TGTGCCAGCAGGTCACAGGGGACCGGCTACGAGCAGTACTTC.

This chain joins TRBV5-1 and TRBJ2-7; 13 bases line up with TRBD2. This CDR3 comprises 17 residues. V shed 0 bases and J 3 bases; nucleotides not matched to a gene: 6. CDR1 is SGHRS and CDR2 is YFSETQ in the germline V gene. CDR3 nucleotide sequence: TGCGCCAGCAGCTTGGCCGGGACTAGCGGGAACGGCTACGAGCAGTACTTC. Protein sequence: CASSLAGTSGNGYEQYF.

A single count supports this clone. V usage is TRBV2 and J usage is TRBJ1-6, with a possible D match to TRBD1 (6 bases). The V end lost 4 bases, the J end lost 10 bases, and 14 bases lay between the germline ends. This CDR3 contains 14 residues. Germline lookup yields CDR1 SNHLY and CDR2 FYNNEI. CDR3 residues: CASSVGQRRSPLHF. The DNA of the CDR3 is TGTGCCAGCAGTGTTGGACAGCGACGGTCACCCCTCCACTTT.

The rearrangement uses TRBV15 and TRBJ1-5, with 7 nucleotides matching TRBD1. This CDR3 is built from 14 residues. The J segment lost 7 bases and the V segment lost 0 bases, leaving 3 bases of the junction unmatched. The germline CDR1 and CDR2 sequences are LNHNV and YYDKDF (reference sequence). CDR3 coding DNA: TGTGCCACCAGCAGAGAGGTAGGGGGCCAGCCCCAGCATTTT. Translating gives CATSREVGGQPQHF. Filled out from reference TRBV15 and TRBJ1-5, the complete variable domain reads DAMVIQNPRYQVTQFGKPVTLSCSQTLNHNVMYWYQQKSSQAPKLLFHYYDKDFNNEADTPDNFQSRRPNTSFCFLDIRSPGLGDTAMYLCATSREVGGQPQHFGDGTRLSIL.

The chain combines TRBV5-3 with TRBJ1-1; TRBD1 agrees at 7 bases. TRBV5-3 is an open reading frame, and its role is uncertain. The CDR3 consists of 17 residues. J gave up 0 bases and V 0 bases, and 8 bases lay outside the gene matches. The DNA for the CDR3 is TGTGCCAGAAGCTTGGAGGTTGCCAGGGGGATGAACACTGAAGCTTTCTTT. Translated, it gives CARSLEVARGMNTEAFF.

The chain joins TRBV5-1 to TRBJ1-5, with D unresolved. The CDR3 length is 14 residues. Germline V gene lookup returns CDR1 SGHRS and CDR2 YFSETQ. With 1 base removed from V and 5 bases from J, the gap between germline ends came to 10 bases. CDR3 bases: TGCGCCAGCAGCTTGTTACCTGGAGATCAGCCCCAGCATTTT. Translating it yields CASSLLPGDQPQHF.

The chain links TRBV6-1 to TRBJ2-7, with TRBD1 matching 10 bases. The germline gives CDR1 MNHNS, CDR2 SASEGT. With 2 bases clipped from V and 3 bases from J, the junction kept 7 bases outside the gene matches. CDR3 size: 16 residues. The DNA for the CDR3 is TGTGCCAGCAGTGAATTTGGGACAGGGGACCACTACGAGCAGTACTTC. Protein sequence: CASSEFGTGDHYEQYF.

The chain links TRBV11-3 to TRBJ2-1, with D perhaps matching TRBD2 (6 bases). The CDR3 is 15 amino acids. V gave up 2 bases and J gave up 4 bases, with 12 bases separating them. Per germline, CDR1 SGHNT and CDR2 YENEEA. This CDR3 reads CASSLIGGKYNEQFF. In nucleotides, the CDR3 is TGTGCCAGCAGCTTAATTGGCGGGAAGTACAATGAGCAGTTCTTC.

There are a few counts of this clone. J is TRBJ1-1 and V is TRBV25-1; TRBD1 might be the D (6 bases). Trimming took off 3 bases at V and 14 bases at J, with 16 bases between the two ends. The CDR3 is made up of 12 amino acids. From germline, CDR1 is MGHDK and CDR2 SYGVNS. CDR3 in amino acids: CASSDPGTIVFF. The CDR3 nucleotides are TGTGCCAGCAGTGACCCCGGGACAATCGTCTTCTTT. Full variable domain (remainder filled in from reference TRBV25-1 and TRBJ1-1): EADIYQTPRYLVIGTGKKITLECSQTMGHDKMYWYQQDPGMELHLIHYSYGVNSTEKGDLSSESTVSRIRTEHFPLTLESARPSHTSQYLCASSDPGTIVFFGQGTRLTVV.

This chain links TRBV3-1 (or the pseudogene TRBV3-2) with TRBJ2-1, with D tentatively TRBD1 (6 bases). Germline values: CDR1 LGHDT, CDR2 YNNKEL (reference sequence). With 1 base removed from V and 7 bases from J, the gap between germline ends came to 17 bases. CDR3 length: 16 residues. DNA for the CDR3: TGTGCCAGCAGCCAAGGAGGACAGCACAGGAGGAATGAGCAGTTCTTC. Encoded protein: CASSQGGQHRRNEQFF.

This rearrangement joins TRBV7-9 to TRBJ1-4, with 7 positions matching TRBD1. This CDR3 is built from 15 residues. Trimming cost V 2 bases and J 3 bases; bases outside gene matches: 3. CDR1 is SEHNR and CDR2 is FQNEAQ in the germline V gene (reference sequence). The CDR3 DNA reads TGTGCCAGCAGCTTATTTCAGGGGGCTAATGAAAAACTGTTTTTT. Translated, it gives CASSLFQGANEKLFF. The variable domain in full, completed from reference TRBV7-9 and TRBJ1-4, reads DTGVSQNPRHKITKRGQNVTFRCDPISEHNRLYWYRQTLGQGPEFLTYFQNEAQLEKSRLLSDRFSAERPKGSFSTLEIQRTEQGDSAMYLCASSLFQGANEKLFFGSGTQLSVL.